Listed below are T cell receptor beta chains from one sample, sequenced in a study of TIL therapy for anti-PD-1-resistant metastatic lung cancer. Method: immunoSEQ multiplex PCR; TCRdb's copy keeps in-frame clones and lacks some. In the table there are tens of thousands of clones, around 63% of which are singletons. The sequences come from blood, collected at baseline. The source is a person between 25 and 79 years old with non-small cell lung cancer. Both conserved end residues are part of each CDR3. D genes are given only for firm matches. Clone size is not always given. Where it is, it says once, few, many or a class for expanded clones.

v_call,d_call,clone_size,j_call,cdr3_nt,cdr3_aa
TRBV18,TRBD2,-,TRBJ2-1,TGTGCCAGCTCACCGTCGACTAGCGGGGCTTACAATGAGCAGTTCTTC,CASSPSTSGAYNEQFF
TRBV29-1,-,-,TRBJ2-1,TGCAGCGTTGAAGAGGGGCGTGAGCAGTTCTTC,CSVEEGREQFF
TRBV5-1,TRBD1,-,TRBJ1-1,TGCGCCAGCAGCATCCGGCCAGGGGGGATGAACACTGAAGCTTTCTTT,CASSIRPGGMNTEAFF
TRBV19,-,-,TRBJ2-3,TGTGCCAGTAGTACCCGGACTTTCACAGATACGCAGTATTTT,CASSTRTFTDTQYF
TRBV6-5,-,-,TRBJ1-2,TGTGCCAGCAGTTACTCGGCAGGAGCTAACTATGGCTACACCTTC,CASSYSAGANYGYTF
TRBV2,-,few,TRBJ1-1,TGTGCCAGCACAGGGCGGATGAACACTGAAGCTTTCTTT,CASTGRMNTEAFF
TRBV5-1,TRBD2,-,TRBJ2-5,TGCGCCAGCAGCTTGACCCTAGCGGGGGGCGTACAGACCCAGTACTTC,CASSLTLAGGVQTQYF
TRBV28,TRBD1,-,TRBJ1-4,TGTGCCAGCAGTAATTTCCCAGGGGGCTCTAAAGAAAAACTGTTTTTT,CASSNFPGGSKEKLFF
TRBV6-5,-,-,TRBJ1-1,TGTGCCAGCAGTTCTCACAGTTTGGGCACTGAAGCTTTCTTT,CASSSHSLGTEAFF
TRBV9,TRBD2,-,TRBJ2-1,TGTGCCAGCAGCGTAGATTCGAGCGGGAGCGGATACAATGAGCAGTTCTTC,CASSVDSSGSGYNEQFF
TRBV19,TRBD1,-,TRBJ1-2,TGTGCCAGTAGTATAGAACACAGGGGTGGCTACACCTTC,CASSIEHRGGYTF
TRBV21-1,-,-,TRBJ2-1,TGTGCCAGCAGCACAGGACAGGGGGAAGGGAATGAGCAGTTCTTC,CASSTGQGEGNEQFF
TRBV10-3,TRBD2,once,TRBJ2-3,TGTGCCATCAGTGAGGGACTAGCGGGGAGCACAGATACGCAGTATTTT,CAISEGLAGSTDTQYF